Listed here are 16 T cell receptor beta chains from one sample, sequenced in a study of CD8 T cells in ankylosing spondylitis. TCRdb re-derived calls from the 5' RACE reads in MiXCR, one entry per CDR3 protein. Of over 75,000 distinct CDR3 sequences listed, about 9.1% are singletons. The specimen sequenced was blood, either unsorted or a sorted T cell fraction (not recorded which). Every receptor here comes from a male donor with ankylosing spondylitis or in good health (not recorded which).

In this sample, this clonotype turned up many times. DNA for the CDR3: TGTGCCAGCAGCCAAGGTACGGAACTCTATGGCTACACCTTC. It yields the protein CASSQGTELYGYTF. The chain employs TRBV3-1 and TRBJ1-2; D is unresolved. The CDR3 is 14 residues long. Germline lookup yields CDR1 LGHDT and CDR2 YNNKEL (reference sequence). V lost 1 base, J lost 4 bases, and 10 bases lay in between.

This clonotype was recorded many times. The V and J genes are TRBV20-1 and TRBJ1-1; weak D call: TRBD1 (5 bases). Germline-derived CDR1 and CDR2 are DFQATT and SNEGSKA (reference sequence). Trimming removed 0 bases at V and 5 bases at J, with 10 bases between. The CDR3 contains 13 residues. CDR3 region: CSARDPGQTEAFF. In nucleotides, the CDR3 is TGCAGTGCTAGAGACCCAGGGCAGACTGAAGCTTTCTTT.

This clonotype was counted at least ten times. The V and J genes are TRBV3-1 and TRBJ1-6; tentatively, D is TRBD1 (5 bases). V lost 0 bases to trimming and J lost 4 bases, with 16 bases between them. The germline V gene has CDR1 LGHDT and CDR2 YNNKEL (reference sequence). The CDR3 has 18 residues. Here the CDR3 DNA reads TGTGCCAGCAGCCAAGATCTACGAGCAGGGAAATATAATTCACCCCTCCACTTT. It codes for CASSQDLRAGKYNSPLHF.

This clonotype was seen at least ten times. The J gene is TRBJ2-4, the V gene TRBV20-1; D remains ambiguous. The CDR3 is 13 amino acids. V was cut by 3 bases and J by 8 bases, with 14 bases left in between. The germline V gene encodes CDR1 DFQATT and CDR2 SNEGSKA (reference sequence). The CDR3 reads CSARDPTRDIQYF. For the CDR3, the DNA is TGCAGTGCTAGGGACCCCACCCGAGACATTCAGTACTTC.

J is TRBJ1-5 and V is TRBV7-9; no firm D call. Trimming took off 0 bases at V and 3 bases at J, with 3 bases between the two ends. CDR1 and CDR2 from the germline V gene are SEHNR and FQNEAQ (reference sequence). The CDR3 sequence is 13 residues long. The CDR3 DNA reads TGTGCCAGCAGCTTAGCAGTCAATCAGCCCCAGCATTTT. It codes for CASSLAVNQPQHF.

This rearrangement joins TRBV4-2 to TRBJ2-2; D perhaps matches TRBD2 (5 bases). The CDR3 extends over 14 amino acids. From germline, CDR1 is LGHNA and CDR2 YNFKEQ. The germline V and J ends were trimmed by 3 bases and 6 bases, with 11 bases remaining between them. CDR3 loop: CASSHGLGAGELFF. CDR3 bases: TGTGCCAGCAGCCATGGACTGGGCGCCGGGGAGCTGTTTTTT.

This sequence joins TRBV2 and TRBJ1-5; D may be TRBD1 (5 bases). V lost 5 bases and J lost 3, with 11 bases in between. CDR3 length: 14 amino acids. Germline V gene sequence: CDR1 SNHLY, CDR2 FYNNEI. The CDR3 reads CASSKGLPNQPQHF. The CDR3 nucleotides are TGTGCCAGCAGTAAGGGACTGCCCAATCAGCCCCAGCATTTT.

In its sample, this clonotype was seen a few times. A much larger clonotype is one base distant, so this may be a read error. The CDR3 nucleotides read TGTGCCAGCAGCCTTCATGGGGGGGTGGACAATGAGCAGTTCTTC. It codes for CASSLHGGVDNEQFF. The chain links TRBV3-1 to TRBJ2-1; 7 bases fit TRBD2. CDR1 and CDR2 from the germline V gene are LGHDT and YNNKEL (reference sequence). J gave up 5 bases and V 4 bases, and 8 bases lay outside the gene matches. This CDR3 comprises 15 residues.

This clonotype came up many times. This chain links TRBV28 with TRBJ2-3; 11 bases are shared with TRBD1. Looked up from germline, CDR1 is MDHEN and CDR2 is SYDVKM. This CDR3 is 14 amino acids long. V dropped 8 bases and J dropped 5; count of bases not matched to a gene: 6. The CDR3 nucleotides read TGTGCCAGCTTTCTGGACAGGGGGCGAGATACGCAGTATTTT. This sequence encodes CASFLDRGRDTQYF.

Details on this clonotype: A much larger clone sits a single nucleotide away, making a read error possible. The chain employs TRBV9 and TRBJ2-1; maybe TRBD2 (5 bases). CDR3 size: 13 residues. V gave up 8 bases and J gave up 9 bases, with 18 bases separating them. Looked up from germline, CDR1 is SGDLS and CDR2 is YYNGEE. The CDR3 sequence is CASSARATAEQFF. The DNA for the CDR3 is TGTGCCAGTTCGGCGAGGGCGACGGCTGAGCAGTTCTTC.

Concerning this clonotype itself: This may stem from a read error, because a much larger clone lies one nucleotide away. This rearrangement joins TRBV18 to TRBJ1-2; D may be TRBD1 (5 bases). Germline CDR1 and CDR2: KGHSH and LQKENI. There are 13 residues in the CDR3. The CDR3 DNA sequence: TGTGTCAGCTCGCCAGGGACGGGCACTGGCTACACCTTC. Translating it yields CVSSPGTGTGYTF.

Ten or more counts support this clonotype. The CDR3 coding sequence is TGCAGCGTCGAGACTAGCGGGGGGGCCCATTTTATGGACACCGGGGAGCTGTTTTTT. The encoded protein is CSVETSGGAHFMDTGELFF. The chain links TRBV29-1 to TRBJ2-2; the match to TRBD2 covers 14 bases. CDR3 length equals 19 residues. CDR1 SQVTM and CDR2 ANQGSEA come from the germline V gene. Losses at the gene ends were 6 bases for V and 3 bases for J; bases not matched to a gene: 15.

This clonotype was seen at least ten times. The chain links TRBV13 to TRBJ1-4; 7 bases line up with TRBD1. Germline assignment: CDR1 PRHDT and CDR2 FYEKMQ (reference sequence). This CDR3 is 14 amino acids long. The junction had 7 bases not matched to a gene; V was cut back by 5 bases and J by 7 bases. The CDR3 coding sequence is TGTGCCAGCAGCCTCCGACAGGGTGGTGAAAAACTGTTTTTT. Translated: CASSLRQGGEKLFF. The whole variable domain, remainder taken from reference TRBV13 and TRBJ1-4, is AAGVIQSPRHLIKEKRETATLKCYPIPRHDTVYWYQQGPGQDPQFLISFYEKMQSDKGSIPDRFSAQQFSDYHSELNMSSLELGDSALYFCASSLRQGGEKLFFGSGTQLSVL.

J is TRBJ2-1 and V is TRBV14; D is possibly TRBD2 (6 bases). The germline V gene encodes CDR1 SGHDN and CDR2 FVKESK. The CDR3 covers 15 residues. The V gene lost 0 bases and the J gene lost 7 bases, with 13 bases spanning the gap. The CDR3 reads CASSQEYGTPNEQFF. The CDR3 region has the DNA TGTGCCAGCAGCCAAGAATACGGGACTCCTAATGAGCAGTTCTTC.

Concerning this clonotype itself: One end of the junction is discordant with germline, which a read error may explain. CDR3 protein: CAGSLLKQGPGLGEQYF. CDR3 DNA: TGTGCCGGCAGTTTATTGAAACAGGGACCTGGTCTGGGAGAGCAGTACTTC. The rearrangement links TRBV28 to TRBJ2-7; possible D gene TRBD1, 6 bases. There are 17 residues in the CDR3. Germline CDR1 reads MDHEN; CDR2 reads SYDVKM.

This clonotype was recorded a few times. The V and J genes are TRBV9 and TRBJ2-5; a weak D match, TRBD2 (6 bases). The CDR3 is made up of 16 amino acids. Trimming took off 0 bases at V and 4 bases at J, with 16 bases between the two ends. The V gene's germline CDR1 is SGDLS and CDR2 YYNGEE. Here the CDR3 reads CASSVGAAGFGETQYF. In DNA form, the CDR3 reads TGTGCCAGCAGCGTAGGAGCCGCGGGGTTCGGAGAGACCCAGTACTTC.